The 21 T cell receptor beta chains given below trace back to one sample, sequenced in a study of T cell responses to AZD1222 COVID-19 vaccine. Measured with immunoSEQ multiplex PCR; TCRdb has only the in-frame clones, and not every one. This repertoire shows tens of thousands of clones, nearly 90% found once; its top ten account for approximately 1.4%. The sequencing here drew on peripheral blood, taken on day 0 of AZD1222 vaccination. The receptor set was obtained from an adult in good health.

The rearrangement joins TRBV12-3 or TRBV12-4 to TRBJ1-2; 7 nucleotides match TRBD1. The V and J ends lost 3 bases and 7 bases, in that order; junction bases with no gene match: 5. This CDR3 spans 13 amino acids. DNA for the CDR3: TGTGCCAGCAGTTTTACAGGGGAAACTGGCTACACCTTC. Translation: CASSFTGETGYTF.

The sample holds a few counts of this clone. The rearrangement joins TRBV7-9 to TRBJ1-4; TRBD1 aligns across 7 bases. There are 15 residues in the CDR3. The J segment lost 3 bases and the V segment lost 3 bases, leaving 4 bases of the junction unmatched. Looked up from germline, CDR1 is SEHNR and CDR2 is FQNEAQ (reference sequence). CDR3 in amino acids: CASSFRGQPNEKLFF. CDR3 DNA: TGTGCCAGCAGCTTTAGGGGACAGCCTAATGAAAAACTGTTTTTT. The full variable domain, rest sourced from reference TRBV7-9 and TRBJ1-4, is DTGVSQNPRHKITKRGQNVTFRCDPISEHNRLYWYRQTLGQGPEFLTYFQNEAQLEKSRLLSDRFSAERPKGSFSTLEIQRTEQGDSAMYLCASSFRGQPNEKLFFGSGTQLSVL.

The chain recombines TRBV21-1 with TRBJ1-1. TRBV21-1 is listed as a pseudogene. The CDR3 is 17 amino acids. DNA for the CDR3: TGTGCCAGCAGCAAAGAGTGGGGTGGGGAGGGGGATTCTGAAGCTTTCTTT. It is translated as CASSKEWGGEGDSEAFF.

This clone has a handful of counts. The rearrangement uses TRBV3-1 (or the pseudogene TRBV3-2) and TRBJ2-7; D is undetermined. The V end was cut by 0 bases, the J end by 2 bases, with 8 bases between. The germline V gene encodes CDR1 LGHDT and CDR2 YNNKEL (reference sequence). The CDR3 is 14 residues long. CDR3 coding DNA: TGTGCCAGCAGCCAAGAAGGTCGTCCCTACGAGCAGTACTTC. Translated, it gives CASSQEGRPYEQYF.

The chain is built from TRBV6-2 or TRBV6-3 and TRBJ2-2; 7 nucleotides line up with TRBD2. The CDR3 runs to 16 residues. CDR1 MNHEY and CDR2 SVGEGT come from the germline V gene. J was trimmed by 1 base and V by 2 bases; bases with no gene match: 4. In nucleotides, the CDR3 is TGTGCCAGCAGTTACGGGGCTAGCGGGAACACCGGGGAGCTGTTTTTT. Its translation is CASSYGASGNTGELFF.

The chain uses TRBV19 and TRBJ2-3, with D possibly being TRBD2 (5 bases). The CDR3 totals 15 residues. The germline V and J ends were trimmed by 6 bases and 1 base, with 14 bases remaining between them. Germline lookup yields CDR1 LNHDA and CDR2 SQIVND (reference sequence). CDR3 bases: TGTGCCAGTAGCCCGCGGAGCGGAGGCACAGATACGCAGTATTTT. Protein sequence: CASSPRSGGTDTQYF.

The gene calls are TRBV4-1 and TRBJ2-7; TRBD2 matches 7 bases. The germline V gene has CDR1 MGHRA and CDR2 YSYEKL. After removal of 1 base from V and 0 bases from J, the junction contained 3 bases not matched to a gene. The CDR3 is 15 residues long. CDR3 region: CASSQGGSLSYEQYF. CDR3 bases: TGCGCCAGCAGCCAAGGCGGGAGCCTCTCCTACGAGCAGTACTTC.

The DNA of the CDR3 is TGTGCCACTAAGACTAGCGGGAGTCGAGAGACCCAGTACTTC. It yields the protein CATKTSGSRETQYF. J is TRBJ2-5 and V is TRBV19; TRBD2 aligns across 12 bases. The J segment lost 4 bases and the V segment lost 10 bases, leaving 7 bases of the junction unmatched. Germline loops: CDR1 LNHDA, CDR2 SQIVND (reference sequence). CDR3 length: 14 residues.

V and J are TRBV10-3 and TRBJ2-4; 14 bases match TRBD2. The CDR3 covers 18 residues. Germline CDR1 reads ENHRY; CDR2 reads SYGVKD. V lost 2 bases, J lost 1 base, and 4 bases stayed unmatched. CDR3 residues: CAISEARTSGGAKNIQYF. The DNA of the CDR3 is TGTGCCATCAGTGAGGCGAGGACTAGCGGGGGGGCCAAAAACATTCAGTACTTC.

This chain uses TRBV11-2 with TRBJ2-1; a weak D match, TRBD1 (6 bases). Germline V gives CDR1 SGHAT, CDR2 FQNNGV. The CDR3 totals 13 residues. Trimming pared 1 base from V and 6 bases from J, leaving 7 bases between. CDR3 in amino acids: CASSLVGGNEQFF. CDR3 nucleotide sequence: TGTGCCAGCAGCTTAGTAGGGGGCAATGAGCAGTTCTTC.

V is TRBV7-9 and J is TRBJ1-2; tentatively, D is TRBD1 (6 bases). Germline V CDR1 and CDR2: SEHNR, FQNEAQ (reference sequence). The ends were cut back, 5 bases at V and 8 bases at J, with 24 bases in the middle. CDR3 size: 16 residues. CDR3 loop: CASSRTRDTGRGGYTF. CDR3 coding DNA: TGTGCCAGCAGCCGAACCCGGGACACGGGTCGAGGAGGCTACACCTTC.

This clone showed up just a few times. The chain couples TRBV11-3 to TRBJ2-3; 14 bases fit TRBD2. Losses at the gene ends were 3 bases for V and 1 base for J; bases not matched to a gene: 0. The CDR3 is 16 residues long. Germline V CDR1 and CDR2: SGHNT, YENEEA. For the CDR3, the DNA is TGTGCCAGCAGCTTGGGACTAGCGGGAGGCACAGATACGCAGTATTTT. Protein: CASSLGLAGGTDTQYF.

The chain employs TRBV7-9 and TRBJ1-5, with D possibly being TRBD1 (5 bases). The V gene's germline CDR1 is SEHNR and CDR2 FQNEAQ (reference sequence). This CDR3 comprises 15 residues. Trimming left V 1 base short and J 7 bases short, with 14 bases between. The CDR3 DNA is TGTGCCAGCAGCTTAGGGGGGTCCGGGGAACAGCCCCAGCATTTT. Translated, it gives CASSLGGSGEQPQHF.

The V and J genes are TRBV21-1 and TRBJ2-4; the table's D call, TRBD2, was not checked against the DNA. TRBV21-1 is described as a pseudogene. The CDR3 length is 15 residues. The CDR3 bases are TGTGCCAGCAGCAAAGTCGTACTAGCCAAAAACATTCAGTACTTC. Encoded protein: CASSKVVLAKNIQYF.

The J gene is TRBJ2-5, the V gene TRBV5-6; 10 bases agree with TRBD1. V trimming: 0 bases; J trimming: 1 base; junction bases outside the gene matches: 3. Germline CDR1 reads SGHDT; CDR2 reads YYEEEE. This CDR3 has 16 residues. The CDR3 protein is CASSLGWTGGQETQYF. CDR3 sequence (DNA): TGTGCCAGCAGCTTGGGTTGGACAGGGGGCCAAGAGACCCAGTACTTC.

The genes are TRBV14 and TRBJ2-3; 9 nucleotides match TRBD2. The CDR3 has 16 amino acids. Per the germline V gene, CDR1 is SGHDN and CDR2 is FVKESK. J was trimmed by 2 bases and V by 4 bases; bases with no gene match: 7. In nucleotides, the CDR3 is TGTGCCAGCAGCCGCCGTAGCGGGAGCCCCACAGATACGCAGTATTTT. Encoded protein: CASSRRSGSPTDTQYF.

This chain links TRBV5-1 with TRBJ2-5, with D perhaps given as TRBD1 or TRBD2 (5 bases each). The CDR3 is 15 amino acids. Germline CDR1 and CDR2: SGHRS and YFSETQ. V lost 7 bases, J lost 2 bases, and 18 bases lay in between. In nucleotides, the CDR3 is TGCGCCAGCGCGACTCCCGGGACGATGCAAGAGACCCAGTACTTC. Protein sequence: CASATPGTMQETQYF.

The CDR3 is CASSSSGSQSTDTQYF. For the CDR3, the DNA is TGTGCCAGCAGCTCCAGCGGGAGCCAAAGCACAGATACGCAGTATTTT. The chain recombines TRBV7-8 with TRBJ2-3; TRBD2 aligns across 8 bases. V dropped 4 bases and J dropped 0; count of bases not matched to a gene: 6. Germline V lookup: CDR1 SGHVS, CDR2 FQNEAQ. The CDR3 runs 16 residues.

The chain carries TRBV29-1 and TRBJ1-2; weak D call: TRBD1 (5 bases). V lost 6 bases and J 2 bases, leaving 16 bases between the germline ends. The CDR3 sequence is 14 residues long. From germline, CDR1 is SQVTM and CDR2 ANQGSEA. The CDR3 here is CSVPAGQGNYGYTF. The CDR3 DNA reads TGCAGCGTGCCGGCGGGGCAAGGGAACTATGGCTACACCTTC. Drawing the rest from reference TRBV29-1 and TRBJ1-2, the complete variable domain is SAVISQKPSRDICQRGTSLTIQCQVDSQVTMMFWYRQQPGQSLTLIATANQGSEATYESGFVIDKFPISRPNLTFSTLTVSNMSPEDSSIYLCSVPAGQGNYGYTFGSGTRLTVV.

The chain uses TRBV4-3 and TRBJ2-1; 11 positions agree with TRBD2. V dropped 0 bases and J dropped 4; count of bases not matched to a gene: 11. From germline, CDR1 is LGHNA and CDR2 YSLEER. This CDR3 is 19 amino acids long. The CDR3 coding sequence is TGCGCCAGCAGCCAAGAGAGAGGGACTAGCGGAGCTGTATACAATGAGCAGTTCTTC. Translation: CASSQERGTSGAVYNEQFF.

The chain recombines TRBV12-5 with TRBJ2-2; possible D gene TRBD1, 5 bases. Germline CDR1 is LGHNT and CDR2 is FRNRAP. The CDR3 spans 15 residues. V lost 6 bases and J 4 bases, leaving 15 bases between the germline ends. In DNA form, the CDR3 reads TGTGCTAGTGGCCCAGCCACAGGATCCACCGGGGAGCTGTTTTTT. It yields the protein CASGPATGSTGELFF.